Sequencing of this TCR beta chain was carried out in a study of memory CD4+ T cells and cytomegalovirus serostatus. Study observations and caveats: CD4+ memory repertoires contained about two fifths of the 164 reported CMV TCRbeta sequences.

Comments on this clone: The antigen remains undetermined.

This CDR3 is 13 amino acids long. V was cut by 4 bases and J by 7 bases, with 14 bases left in between. Germline V gives CDR1 GTSNPN, CDR2 SVGIG (reference sequence). Method: immunoSEQ multiplex PCR; TCRdb's copy keeps in-frame clones and lacks some. Counted here are 35,000 to 55,000 clones, less than 85% occurring once; the ten biggest clones make up around 1.9%. Single viable CD3+CD4+CD8-CD45RO+ cells were sorted as the memory CD4+ T cells. This sequence originates from an adult in good health and CMV-seronegative. The specimen sequenced was memory CD4+ T cells from blood. The genes are TRBV30 and TRBJ2-1; D remains ambiguous. CDR3: CAWKKNPGNEQFF. The CDR3 bases are TGTGCCTGGAAGAAGAATCCTGGGAATGAGCAGTTCTTC.